Detailed here is one TCR beta chain. These data are taken from a study of blood T cells in healthy people across ages. A second roughly 7 to 12 cycle PCR used barcoded and J-beta primers. A 12-random-nucleotide template-switch adaptor tagged each cDNA molecule. TCRdb re-called the 5' RACE reads through MiXCR, storing one row per CDR3 protein. The sample holds around 1,000,000 distinct CDR3 sequences, under 30% seen once. Healthy individuals of Caucasian origin from Russia, aged roughly 6 to 95, served as donors. At least 7 million PBMCs were isolated per sample. CDR1 DFQATT and CDR2 SNEGSKA come from the germline V gene (reference sequence). V lost 6 bases and J 0 bases, leaving 14 bases between the germline ends. CDR3 size: 14 residues. This sample was shared with a second study, whose subject was T cells of mothers and their children. Turning to that study: In this cohort, donors were a few healthy Caucasian mothers plus their six children.

Sequencing was carried out using blood. This rearrangement joins TRBV20-1 to TRBJ2-5; perhaps TRBD1 as D (6 bases). This TCR came from a girl aged 2-10 years in good health. The CDR3 region has the DNA TGCAGTGCCGATCCAGGGGAGTACCAAGAGACCCAGTACTTC. Amino acid sequence: CSADPGEYQETQYF.